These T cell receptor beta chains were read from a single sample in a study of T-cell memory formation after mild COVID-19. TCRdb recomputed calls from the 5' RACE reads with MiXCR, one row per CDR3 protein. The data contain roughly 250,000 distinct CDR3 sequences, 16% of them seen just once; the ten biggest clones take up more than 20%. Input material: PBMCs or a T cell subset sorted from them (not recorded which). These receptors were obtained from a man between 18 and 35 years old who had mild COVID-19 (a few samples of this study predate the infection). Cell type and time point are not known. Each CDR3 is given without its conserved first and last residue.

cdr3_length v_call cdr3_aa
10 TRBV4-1 ASSQDSRRAF
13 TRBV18 ASSPTGTDRNTIY
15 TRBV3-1 ASSYQGLAGGYNEQF
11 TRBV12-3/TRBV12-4 ASSHKGNSPLH
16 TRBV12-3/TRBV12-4 ASSFEPSGGAPQETQY
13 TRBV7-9 ASSLPRTANYGYT
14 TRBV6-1 ASSENGLNFDNEQF
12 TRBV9 ASSVRQGPDTQY
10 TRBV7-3 ASSGADNEQF
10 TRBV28 ASTSGGLPQH
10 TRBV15 ATGTGYTEAF
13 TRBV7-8 ASSFDRGFYNEQF
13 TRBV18 ASSPPSSERSEAF
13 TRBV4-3 ASSQGGGAKNIQY
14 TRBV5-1 ASSLTPQGSTGELF
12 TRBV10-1 ASSAVTGYHEQY
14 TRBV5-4 ASSLRTGINTGELF
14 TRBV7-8 ASNSPGQGSTDTQY
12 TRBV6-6 ATLQGQRSDTQY
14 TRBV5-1 ASSSVQDRPNEKLF
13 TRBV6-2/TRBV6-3 ASSYTVSGANVLT
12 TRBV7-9 ASSLEGQGRRYT
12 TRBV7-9 ASSETGTGNTIY
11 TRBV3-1 ASSPRRTGELF
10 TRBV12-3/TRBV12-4 AIRGRNEKLF
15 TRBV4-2 ASSQDKGSRTRGEAF
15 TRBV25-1 ASSAQRGVPGANVLT
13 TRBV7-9 ASSLVGAGLGEAF
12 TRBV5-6 ASSSGTAVDEQY
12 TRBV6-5 ASRWDPGYTEAF
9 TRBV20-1 SAKDDNEAF
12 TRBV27 ASSYVTSGTEAF
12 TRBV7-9 ASSRVLAYNEQF
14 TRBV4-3 ASSHRGTDLFYEQY
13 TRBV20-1 SARGTSGPGNTIY
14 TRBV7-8 ASSPRERGVFNEQF
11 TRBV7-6 ASSATKSLEAF
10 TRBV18 ASSTDSYEQY
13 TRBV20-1 SARDTSGGTDTQY
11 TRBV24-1 ATSESRDRSQF
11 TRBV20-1 SAREGRKETQY
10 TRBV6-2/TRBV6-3 ASSYFRGRAF
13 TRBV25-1 ASSDPLAADYGYT
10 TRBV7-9 AIRTDGETQY
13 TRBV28 ASSRLGTAGNTIY
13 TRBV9 ASSVDGSGGSPLH
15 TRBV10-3 AISGVASGGDQETQY
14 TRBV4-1 ASSQDGASGKNIQY
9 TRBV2 ASKYTDTQY
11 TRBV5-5 ASSFLENQPQH
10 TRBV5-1 ASSPSPTTQY
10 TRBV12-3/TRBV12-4 ASSPGPLEQY
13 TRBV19 ASSILTSEVNEQF
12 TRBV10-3 AISALGPRDTQY
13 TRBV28 ASSLPGKFGETQY